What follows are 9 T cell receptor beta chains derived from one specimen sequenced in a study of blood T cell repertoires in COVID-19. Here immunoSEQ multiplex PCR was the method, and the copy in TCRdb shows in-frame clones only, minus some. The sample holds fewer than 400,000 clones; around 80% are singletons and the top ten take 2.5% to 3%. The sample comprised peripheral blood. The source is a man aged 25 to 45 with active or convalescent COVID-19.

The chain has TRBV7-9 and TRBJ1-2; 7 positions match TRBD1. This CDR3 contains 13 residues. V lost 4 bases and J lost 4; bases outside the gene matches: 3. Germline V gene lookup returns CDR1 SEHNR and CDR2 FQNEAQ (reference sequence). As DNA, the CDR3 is TGTGCCAGCAGCTCCCGGGACAGCTATGGCTACACCTTC. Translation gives CASSSRDSYGYTF.

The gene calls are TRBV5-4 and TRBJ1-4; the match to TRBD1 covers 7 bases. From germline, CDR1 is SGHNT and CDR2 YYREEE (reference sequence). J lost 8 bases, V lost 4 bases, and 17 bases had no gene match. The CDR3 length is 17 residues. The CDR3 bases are TGTGCCAGCAGCCTACGCCCCGACAGGGAGATACAAGAAAAACTGTTTTTT. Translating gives CASSLRPDREIQEKLFF. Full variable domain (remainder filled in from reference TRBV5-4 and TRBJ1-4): ETGVTQSPTHLIKTRGQQVTLRCSSQSGHNTVSWYQQALGQGPQFIFQYYREEENGRGNFPPRFSGLQFPNYSSELNVNALELDDSALYLCASSLRPDREIQEKLFFGSGTQLSVL.

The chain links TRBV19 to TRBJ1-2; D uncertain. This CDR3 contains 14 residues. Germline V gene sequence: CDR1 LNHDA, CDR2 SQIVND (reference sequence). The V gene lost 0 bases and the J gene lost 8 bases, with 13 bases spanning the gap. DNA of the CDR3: TGTGCCAGTAGTATAGATCTGGAGGGAAACGGCTACACCTTC. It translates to CASSIDLEGNGYTF.

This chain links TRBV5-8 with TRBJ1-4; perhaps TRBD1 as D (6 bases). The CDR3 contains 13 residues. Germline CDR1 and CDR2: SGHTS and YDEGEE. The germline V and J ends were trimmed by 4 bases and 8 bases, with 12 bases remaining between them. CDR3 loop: CASSRRGTEKLFF. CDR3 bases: TGTGCCAGCAGCCGGCGTGGGACAGAAAAACTGTTTTTT.

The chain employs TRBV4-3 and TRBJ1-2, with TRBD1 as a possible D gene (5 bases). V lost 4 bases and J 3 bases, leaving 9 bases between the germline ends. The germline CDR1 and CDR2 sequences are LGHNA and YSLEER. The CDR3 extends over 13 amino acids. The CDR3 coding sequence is TGCGCCAGCAGCCCCTGGGGGGACTATGGCTACACCTTC. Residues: CASSPWGDYGYTF.

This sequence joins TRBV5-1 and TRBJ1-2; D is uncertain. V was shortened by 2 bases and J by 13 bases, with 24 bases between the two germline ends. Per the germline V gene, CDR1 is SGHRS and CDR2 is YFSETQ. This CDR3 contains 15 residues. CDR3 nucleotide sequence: TGCGCCAGCAGCTTATCGGCGCGGGCAGCCGCCGCGATCACCTTC. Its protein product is CASSLSARAAAAITF.

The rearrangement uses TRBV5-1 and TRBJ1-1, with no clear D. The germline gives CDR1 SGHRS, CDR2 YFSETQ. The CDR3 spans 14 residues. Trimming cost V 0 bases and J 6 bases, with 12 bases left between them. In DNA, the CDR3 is TGCGCCAGCAGCTTGGGAGGAGTTGTGGCTGAAGCTTTCTTT. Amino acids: CASSLGGVVAEAFF.

The CDR3 DNA reads as TGTGCCAGCAGCTTCGCTAGCGGGGGTACCGGGGAGCTGTTTTTT. Protein: CASSFASGGTGELFF. The chain employs TRBV7-6 and TRBJ2-2; 10 bases map to TRBD2. Unmatched junction bases numbered 3, after V lost 3 bases and J lost 5 bases. Germline CDR1 SGHVS, CDR2 FNYEAQ. The CDR3 length is 15 residues.

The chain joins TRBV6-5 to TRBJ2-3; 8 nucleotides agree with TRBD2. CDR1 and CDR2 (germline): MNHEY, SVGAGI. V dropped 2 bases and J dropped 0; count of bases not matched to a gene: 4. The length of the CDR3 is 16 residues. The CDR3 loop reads CASSYRSGASTDTQYF. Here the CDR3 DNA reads TGTGCCAGCAGTTACCGTAGCGGGGCTAGCACAGATACGCAGTATTTT.